This T cell receptor (beta chain) was obtained from a study of regulatory T cells in long-lasting Graves disease. Notes on the study in general: Newly diagnosed disease favored TRBV20-1 and TRBJ2-1 over persistent disease.

Specified time point: newly diagnosed GD, antithyroid drugs for less than 3 months. Construction of the TCR library relied on RNA isolated from PBMCs. In germline, CDR1 is DFQATT, CDR2 SNEGSKA (reference sequence). V was shortened by 4 bases and J by 0 bases, with 17 bases between the two germline ends. CDR3 length: 16 residues. This clonotype was counted many times. Its antigen is still unknown. According to the study, TCR beta libraries were built with iRepertoire HTBI primers and CDR3-region Arm-PCR. From the multiplex PCR reads, TCRdb called clonotypes with MiXCR, one entry per CDR3 protein. The table lists roughly 510,000 distinct CDR3 sequences, about 16% of them singletons. This sample also belongs to another study, concerning T cells in Graves' hyperthyroidism and ophthalmopathy. According to that study: Researchers ran a first-round RT-PCR on the TCR CDR3 using the HTBI primer set.

This chain uses TRBV20-1 with TRBJ2-3; the D gene is possibly TRBD2 (5 bases). The sequenced sample was peripheral blood mononuclear cells (PBMCs), obtained at new diagnosis, from a patient treated with antithyroid drugs. The receptor was derived from a man younger than 35 with Graves disease. The CDR3 region is CSATDFRGYSTDTQYF. In DNA, the CDR3 is TGCAGTGCTACCGATTTCCGGGGTTACAGCACAGATACGCAGTATTTT.